Listed below are T cell receptor beta chains from one sample, sequenced in a study of regulatory T cells in long-lasting Graves disease. Via MiXCR, TCRdb re-called the multiplex PCR reads, giving one row per CDR3 protein. The table lists roughly 610,000 distinct CDR3 sequences, approximately 16% of them singletons. This sample was shared with a second study, whose subject was T cells in Graves' hyperthyroidism and ophthalmopathy.

The sequences come from peripheral blood mononuclear cells (PBMCs), collected at new diagnosis, from a patient treated with antithyroid drugs. Receptors were obtained from a young man with Graves disease. The CDR3 runs from the conserved cysteine through the conserved F or W. D genes are given only for firm matches. Clone sizes are given selectively: once, few, many, or a class where the clone is expanded.

length	D	size	V	J	CDR3	DNA
11	-	-	TRBV29-1	TRBJ1-3	CSGKTGNTIYF	TGCAGCGGGAAGACCGGAAACACCATATATTTT
20	-	few	TRBV3-1	TRBJ2-6	CASSQDQGGEAPPGANVLTF	TGTGCCAGCAGCCAAGATCAGGGAGGAGAAGCACCTCCTGGGGCCAACGTCCTGACTTTC
13	TRBD1	-	TRBV29-1	TRBJ1-2	CSAEGQARYGYTF	TGCAGCGCCGAGGGACAGGCGCGTTATGGCTACACCTTC
15	TRBD1	-	TRBV7-9	TRBJ2-7	CASSLVRDRGSEQYF	TGTGCCAGCAGCTTAGTTCGGGACAGGGGGTCGGAGCAGTACTTC
17	-	few	TRBV30	TRBJ1-5	CACHRRDLPRGNQPQHF	TGTGCCTGCCACCGGAGGGATCTCCCGAGGGGCAATCAGCCCCAGCATTTT
14	TRBD1	-	TRBV7-3	TRBJ2-2	CASSTTGGTGELFF	TGTGCCAGCAGCACGACAGGGGGCACCGGGGAGCTGTTTTTT
15	TRBD2	many	TRBV7-6	TRBJ2-7	CASSLDGTSGYEQYF	TGTGCCAGCAGCTTGGACGGGACTAGCGGCTACGAGCAGTACTTC
15	-	many	TRBV5-1	TRBJ2-3	CASSLGGKSTDTQYF	TGCGCCAGCAGCTTGGGTGGGAAGAGCACAGATACGCAGTATTTT
17	TRBD2	many	TRBV12-3/TRBV12-4	TRBJ2-6	CASSFIQGGTGANVLTF	TGTGCCAGCAGTTTCATCCAGGGAGGGACTGGGGCCAACGTCCTGACTTTC
15	-	-	TRBV7-2	TRBJ2-3	CASSLGGISTDTQYF	TGTGCCAGCAGCTTAGGGGGGATTAGCACAGATACGCAGTATTTT
14	-	-	TRBV6-2/TRBV6-3	TRBJ1-2	CASSEQEVGYGYTF	TGTGCCAGCAGTGAACAGGAGGTTGGGTATGGCTACACCTTC
14	-	many	TRBV7-9	TRBJ2-4	CASSPPWGENIQYF	TGTGCCAGCAGCCCCCCTTGGGGAGAAAACATTCAGTACTTC
15	-	-	TRBV7-9	TRBJ1-1	CASSLAVQGVSEAFF	TGTGCCAGCAGCTTAGCAGTTCAAGGAGTCTCTGAAGCTTTCTTT
13	-	few	TRBV28	TRBJ2-1	CASSRTYYNEQFF	TGTGCCAGCAGTCGGACGTACTACAATGAGCAGTTCTTC
16	TRBD2	many	TRBV28	TRBJ2-3	CASSRLAGGFTDTQYF	TGTGCCAGCAGCCGGCTAGCGGGAGGCTTCACAGATACGCAGTATTTT
16	-	many	TRBV27	TRBJ2-6	CASSLRQSSGANVLTF	TGTGCCAGCAGTTTAAGACAGAGCTCTGGGGCCAACGTCCTGACTTTC
19	TRBD2	many	TRBV5-1	TRBJ2-7	CASSLVWREDGWRIGEQYF	TGCGCCAGCAGCTTGGTTTGGCGGGAGGACGGTTGGAGGATTGGCGAGCAGTACTTC
15	-	-	TRBV5-1	TRBJ2-2	CASSLALIGTGELFF	TGCGCCAGCAGCTTGGCCCTCATTGGCACCGGGGAGCTGTTTTTT
16	-	few	TRBV7-9	TRBJ1-4	CASSFQEGRSREKLFF	TGTGCCAGCAGCTTTCAAGAAGGCAGAAGTAGGGAAAAACTGTTTTTT
14	-	-	TRBV6-1	TRBJ2-4	CASSDRMGQNIQYF	TGTGCCAGCAGTGACAGGATGGGCCAAAACATTCAGTACTTC
12	TRBD1	few	TRBV19	TRBJ1-2	CASTGGGHGYTF	TGTGCCAGTACGGGAGGGGGCCATGGCTACACCTTC
15	-	-	TRBV3-1	TRBJ2-7	CASSQGQDSSYEQYF	TGTGCCAGCAGCCAAGGGCAGGACAGCTCCTACGAGCAGTACTTC
14	-	many	TRBV11-1	TRBJ2-3	CASSLGGFTDTQYF	TGTGCCAGCAGCTTAGGCGGTTTCACAGATACGCAGTATTTT
15	TRBD1	-	TRBV11-2	TRBJ1-1	CASSPRDSLNTEAFF	TGTGCCAGCAGCCCCCGGGACAGTTTGAACACTGAAGCTTTCTTT
15	-	many	TRBV5-1	TRBJ1-5	CASSETGGSNQPQHF	TGCGCCAGCAGCGAGACAGGAGGGAGCAATCAGCCCCAGCATTTT
14	-	few	TRBV6-2/TRBV6-3	TRBJ2-3	CASRLLLFTDTQYF	TGTGCCAGCAGGCTTCTGCTATTCACAGATACGCAGTATTTT
12	-	many	TRBV10-3	TRBJ2-1	CATQGGSDEQFF	TGTGCCACCCAGGGGGGGTCGGATGAGCAGTTCTTC